This is a list of T cell receptor beta chains from one sample in a study of T cell responses to AZD1222 COVID-19 vaccine. Sequenced by immunoSEQ multiplex PCR; TCRdb stores in-frame clones only, minus some. The top ten clones hold about 2% of a sample with around 150,000 clones, more than 75% of them seen once. The source was peripheral blood, collected 28 days after the second AZD1222 dose. These receptors came from an adult who received the AZD1222 COVID-19 vaccine. Both conserved end residues are part of each CDR3.

J gene | V gene | CDR3 protein
TRBJ1-3 | TRBV25-1 | CASSETLGWTGNTIYF
TRBJ1-5 | TRBV5-8 | CASSLGQANQPQHF
TRBJ2-6 | TRBV19 | CASSLRSGLQTTAGANVLTF
TRBJ2-5 | TRBV6-2/TRBV6-3 | CASSRRWQGIQTQYF
TRBJ2-1 | TRBV5-4 | CASSPGQSSYNEQFF
TRBJ1-2 | TRBV7-3 | CASSPTGGYGYTF
TRBJ2-5 | TRBV20-1 | CSASGKRAGGGETQYF
TRBJ1-1 | TRBV6-5 | CASRKQENTEAFF
TRBJ2-1 | TRBV30 | CAFSQGAHNEQFF
TRBJ2-7 | TRBV2 | CASSQSISGSSYEQYF
TRBJ1-1 | TRBV11-2 | CASSSPTESHTEAFF
TRBJ2-2 | TRBV7-3 | CASTGVTGELFF
TRBJ2-1 | TRBV5-1 | CASSLELAYNEQFF
TRBJ1-5 | TRBV10-3 | CAISGTLNQPQHF
TRBJ2-3 | TRBV3-1/TRBV3-2 | CASSQLGDTQYF
TRBJ2-3 | TRBV10-3 | CAISERDTQYF
TRBJ2-7 | TRBV6-5 | CASSYSLGNSYEQYF
TRBJ1-2 | TRBV5-6 | CASSPKGRGYTF
TRBJ1-2 | TRBV6-5 | CASSHQASQGSGYTF
TRBJ2-5 | TRBV6-2/TRBV6-3 | CASSYRLAGGTDLETQYF
TRBJ1-2 | TRBV6-5 | CASSRQGPPYGYTF
TRBJ1-2 | TRBV4-2 | CASSQDGRGTGTTYTF
TRBJ1-2 | TRBV7-2 | CASSSQGLGYTF
TRBJ2-7 | TRBV27 | CASSGAHRGIYEQYF
TRBJ1-2 | TRBV19 | CASSMVVSGYTF
TRBJ2-4 | TRBV5-6 | CASTMARGNIQYF
TRBJ1-4 | TRBV4-1 | CASSQDRGLEKLFF
TRBJ2-3 | TRBV5-4 | CASSSDPMITDTQYF
TRBJ1-2 | TRBV18 | CASSVQQGVDYGYTF
TRBJ2-5 | TRBV18 | CASSPPGTGGRETQYF
TRBJ1-2 | TRBV6-2/TRBV6-3 | CASSRSGGYTF
TRBJ1-5 | TRBV19 | CASSIRRGDQPQHF
TRBJ1-6 | TRBV6-2/TRBV6-3 | CASSDRGGVSPLHF
TRBJ1-6 | TRBV6-5 | CASTTLYNSPLHF
TRBJ2-2 | TRBV5-4 | CASSLAGGWAGELFF
TRBJ2-1 | TRBV19 | CASSARDRVYNEQFF
TRBJ2-5 | TRBV24-1 | CATSDHPGTGGETQYF
TRBJ1-1 | TRBV2 | CASSLDLNTEAFF
TRBJ1-1 | TRBV10-1 | CASSPGGTEAFF
TRBJ1-2 | TRBV3-1/TRBV3-2 | CASSLEGTGGASGYTF
TRBJ1-1 | TRBV2 | CASRAQGFTEAFF
TRBJ1-4 | TRBV6-5 | CASETRGSEKLFF
TRBJ2-7 | TRBV4-2 | CASSSEVSYEQYF
TRBJ1-4 | TRBV6-5 | CASSYSPALGEKLFF
TRBJ2-7 | TRBV9 | CASSPGTGSYEQYF
TRBJ2-7 | TRBV21-1 | CASSKEGLLDYEQYF
TRBJ2-1 | TRBV5-4 | CASSLGTGNYNEQFF
TRBJ2-7 | TRBV10-3 | CAAGQTGEPYEQYF
TRBJ2-1 | TRBV5-1 | CASSLASGAYNEQFF
TRBJ1-1 | TRBV2 | CASGGQSNTEAFF
TRBJ1-1 | TRBV2 | CASTLDRSNTEAFF
TRBJ2-3 | TRBV5-1 | CASQTSRLTDTQYF
TRBJ1-3 | TRBV11-2 | CASSSRGSPSSGNTIYF